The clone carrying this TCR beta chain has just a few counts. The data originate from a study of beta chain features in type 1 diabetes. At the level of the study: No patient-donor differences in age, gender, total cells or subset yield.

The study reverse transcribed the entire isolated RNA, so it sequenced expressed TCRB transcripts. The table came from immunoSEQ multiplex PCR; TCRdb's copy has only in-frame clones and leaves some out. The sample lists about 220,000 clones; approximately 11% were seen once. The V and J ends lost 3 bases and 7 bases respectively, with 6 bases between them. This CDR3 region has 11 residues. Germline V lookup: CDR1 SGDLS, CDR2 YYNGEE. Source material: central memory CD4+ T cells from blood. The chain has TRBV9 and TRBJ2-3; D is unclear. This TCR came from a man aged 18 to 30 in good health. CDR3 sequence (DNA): TGTGCCAGCAGCGAGTCGTATACGCAGTATTTT. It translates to CASSESYTQYF.